This TCR beta chain emerged from a study of blood T cell repertoires in COVID-19 (dated by TCRdb to 2018 to 2021). At the level of the whole study: Samples covering the acute and convalescent phases of COVID-19 were provided by collaborators in the United States, Italy and Spain. The material from the prospective study consisted of cDNA or gDNA derived from T cells, B-cell-depleted T cells, or PBMCs. Subjects who had been exposed to COVID-19, were actively infected with it, or had recovered from it provided the deeply sampled blood TCRbeta repertoires that made up the dataset. The repertoires were released in a freely available public database meant as a resource for research on the immune response to SARS-CoV-2. Samples came from the ongoing ImmuneRACE study (first 160 participants) plus 1,254 subjects from 6 global collaborators. Sample metadata almost always included a de-identified subject ID, COVID-19 status, age in years and sex. Where available, HLA class I and class II types were obtained from metadata supplied by the sample provider rather than from assay-based typing.

This clone has ten or more counts. This clone's antigen is unknown. No much larger clone is present one base from it, and per-base qualities are unavailable. CDR1 and CDR2 were assigned from the germline V gene (reference sequence) as MNHEY and SMNVEV. Trimmed from V: 2 bases; trimmed from J: 2 bases; junction bases lacking a gene match: 6. The CDR3 sequence holds 15 residues, the cysteine and phenylalanine included. The CDR3 DNA has 45 bases and is translated from base 1. One collaborating source in Seattle enrolled patients during active infection and followed them longitudinally through the course of disease. Each collaborating institution followed its own protocols to collect whole blood in K2EDTA tubes. For TCRbeta analysis, collaborators shipped samples as frozen whole blood, isolated PBMCs, or DNA extracted from either of those sample types. The full study reports these points: Clinical and demographic metadata were provided uncurated, with the amount varying by source and participant.

The immunoSEQ Assay, a bias-controlled multiplex PCR, was used to amplify TCRbeta CDR3 regions from genomic DNA. Per the source publication's procedure: The number of nucleated cells in each sample was estimated by amplification of reference gene primers within the assay. Sequence reads were collapsed and filtered to measure the absolute abundance of every unique TCRbeta CDR3 rearrangement. For each sample, productive Simpson clonality was calculated as the square root of Simpson's diversity index across productive rearrangements. As stored in TCRdb, this immuneACCESS dataset retains in-frame rearrangements with V and J assigned. A fraction of the clones does not appear; measured against another copy, unresolved V genes explain less than half of the discrepancy, and the remainder lacks a known reason. V, J and clone size are taken as reported in that table, and D and trimming were inferred from the DNA itself. The sample table records about 300,000 clones; approximately 90% of these occur just once. 6.5% to 8% of the sample lies in the top ten.

The sample comprised peripheral blood. The chain is assembled from TRBV27 and TRBJ2-7, with 7 junctional bases fitting TRBD1. This TCR was sampled from a woman younger than 45 with COVID-19, enrolled during active disease. The DNA sequence is as follows: TGTGCCAGCAGTTTAATTCGACAGGGCGCCTACGAGCAGTACTTC. Its protein product is CASSLIRQGAYEQYF.